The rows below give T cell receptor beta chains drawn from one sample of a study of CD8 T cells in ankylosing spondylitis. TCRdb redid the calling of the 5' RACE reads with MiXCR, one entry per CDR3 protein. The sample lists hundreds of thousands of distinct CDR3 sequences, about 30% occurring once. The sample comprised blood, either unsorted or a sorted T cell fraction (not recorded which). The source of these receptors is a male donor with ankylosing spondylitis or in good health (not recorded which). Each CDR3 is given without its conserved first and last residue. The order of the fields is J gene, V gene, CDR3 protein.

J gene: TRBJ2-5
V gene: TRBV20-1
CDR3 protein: SAGQGALETQY

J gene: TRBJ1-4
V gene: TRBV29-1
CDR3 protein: SGGLPNEKLF

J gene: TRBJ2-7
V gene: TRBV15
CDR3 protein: ATSAPGAEDEQY

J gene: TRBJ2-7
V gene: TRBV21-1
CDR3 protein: ASSKAWSGYEQY

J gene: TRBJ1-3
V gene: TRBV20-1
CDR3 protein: SAREWGLTGNGNTIY

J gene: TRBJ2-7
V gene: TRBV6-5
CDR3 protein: ASSYSVQGNEQY

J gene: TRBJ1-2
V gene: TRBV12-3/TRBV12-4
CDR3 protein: ASRNSRDGRFGYT

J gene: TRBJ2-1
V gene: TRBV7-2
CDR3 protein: ASRPRPGSFYNEQF

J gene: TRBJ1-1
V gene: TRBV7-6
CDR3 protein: ASSLVGQGNTEAF

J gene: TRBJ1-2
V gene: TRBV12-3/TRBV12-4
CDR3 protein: ASSFGGSATGYT

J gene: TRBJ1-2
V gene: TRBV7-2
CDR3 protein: ASSLPGAVYGYT

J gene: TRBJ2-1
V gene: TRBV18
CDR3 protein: ASSPKFPGANEQF

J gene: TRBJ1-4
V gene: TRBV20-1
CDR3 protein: SARAGGGVDEKLF

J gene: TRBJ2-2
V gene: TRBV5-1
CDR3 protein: ASSLEGRVGGELF

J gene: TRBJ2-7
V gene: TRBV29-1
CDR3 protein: SVENGQGLHEQY

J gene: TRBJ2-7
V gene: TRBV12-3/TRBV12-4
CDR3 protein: ASSSRQGESSYEQY

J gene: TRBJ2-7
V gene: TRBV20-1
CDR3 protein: SASEVGPYEQY

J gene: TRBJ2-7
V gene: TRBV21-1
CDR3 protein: ASSKPWVRMNYEQY

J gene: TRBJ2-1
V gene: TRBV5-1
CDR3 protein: ASSSVSSSYNEQF

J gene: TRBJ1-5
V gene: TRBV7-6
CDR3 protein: ASSPDGYQPQH